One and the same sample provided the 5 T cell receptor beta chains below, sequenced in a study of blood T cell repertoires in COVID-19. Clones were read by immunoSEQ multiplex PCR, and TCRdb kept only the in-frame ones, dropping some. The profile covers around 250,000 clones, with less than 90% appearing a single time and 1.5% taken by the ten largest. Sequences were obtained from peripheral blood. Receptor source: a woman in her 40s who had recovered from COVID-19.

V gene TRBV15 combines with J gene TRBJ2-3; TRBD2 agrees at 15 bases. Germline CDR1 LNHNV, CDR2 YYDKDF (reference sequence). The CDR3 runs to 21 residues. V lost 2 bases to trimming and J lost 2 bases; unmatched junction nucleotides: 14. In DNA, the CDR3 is TGTGCCACCAGCAGAAGTCCGGGACTAGCGGGGGGTCTTCACGACACAGATACGCAGTATTTT. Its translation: CATSRSPGLAGGLHDTDTQYF.

CDR3 coding DNA: TGTGCCAGCTCACCACTGGAGTCCACTGTCGAGCAGTACTTC. It is translated as CASSPLESTVEQYF. The J gene is TRBJ2-7, the V gene TRBV18; D not certain. CDR1 and CDR2 (germline): KGHSH, LQKENI. Trimming took 1 base from V and 6 from J, leaving 13 bases between them. This CDR3 spans 14 amino acids.

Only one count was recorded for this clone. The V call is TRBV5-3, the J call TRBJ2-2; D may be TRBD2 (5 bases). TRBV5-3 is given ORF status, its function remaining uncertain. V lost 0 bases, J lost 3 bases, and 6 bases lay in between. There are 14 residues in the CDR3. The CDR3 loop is CARSLVGDTGELFF. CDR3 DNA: TGTGCCAGAAGCTTGGTCGGGGACACCGGGGAGCTGTTTTTT.

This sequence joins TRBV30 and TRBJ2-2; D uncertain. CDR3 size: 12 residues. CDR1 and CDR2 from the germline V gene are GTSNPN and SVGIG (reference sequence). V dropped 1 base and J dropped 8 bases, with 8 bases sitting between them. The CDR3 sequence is CAWSARFGELFF. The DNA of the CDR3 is TGTGCCTGGAGTGCCAGGTTTGGGGAGCTGTTTTTT.

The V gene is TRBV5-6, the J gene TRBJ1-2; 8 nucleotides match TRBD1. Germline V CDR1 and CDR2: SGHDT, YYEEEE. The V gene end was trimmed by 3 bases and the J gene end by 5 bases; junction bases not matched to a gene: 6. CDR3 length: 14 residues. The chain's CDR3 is CASSSQGARYGYTF. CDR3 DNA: TGTGCCAGCAGCTCGCAGGGGGCTAGGTATGGCTACACCTTC. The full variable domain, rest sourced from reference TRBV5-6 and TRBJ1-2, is DAGVTQSPTHLIKTRGQQVTLRCSPKSGHDTVSWYQQALGQGPQFIFQYYEEEERQRGNFPDRFSGHQFPNYSSELNVNALLLGDSALYLCASSSQGARYGYTFGSGTRLTVV.